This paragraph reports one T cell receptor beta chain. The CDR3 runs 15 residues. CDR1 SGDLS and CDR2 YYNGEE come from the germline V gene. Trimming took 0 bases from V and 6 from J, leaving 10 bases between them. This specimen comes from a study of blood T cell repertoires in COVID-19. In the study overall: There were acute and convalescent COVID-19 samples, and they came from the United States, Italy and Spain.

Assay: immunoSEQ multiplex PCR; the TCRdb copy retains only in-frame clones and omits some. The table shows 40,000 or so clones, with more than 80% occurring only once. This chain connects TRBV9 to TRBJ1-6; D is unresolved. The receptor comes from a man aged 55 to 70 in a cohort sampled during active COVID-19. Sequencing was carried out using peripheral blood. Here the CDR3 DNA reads TGTGCCAGCAGCGTAGGGTGGCAATTTAATTCACCCCTCCACTTT. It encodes CASSVGWQFNSPLHF.